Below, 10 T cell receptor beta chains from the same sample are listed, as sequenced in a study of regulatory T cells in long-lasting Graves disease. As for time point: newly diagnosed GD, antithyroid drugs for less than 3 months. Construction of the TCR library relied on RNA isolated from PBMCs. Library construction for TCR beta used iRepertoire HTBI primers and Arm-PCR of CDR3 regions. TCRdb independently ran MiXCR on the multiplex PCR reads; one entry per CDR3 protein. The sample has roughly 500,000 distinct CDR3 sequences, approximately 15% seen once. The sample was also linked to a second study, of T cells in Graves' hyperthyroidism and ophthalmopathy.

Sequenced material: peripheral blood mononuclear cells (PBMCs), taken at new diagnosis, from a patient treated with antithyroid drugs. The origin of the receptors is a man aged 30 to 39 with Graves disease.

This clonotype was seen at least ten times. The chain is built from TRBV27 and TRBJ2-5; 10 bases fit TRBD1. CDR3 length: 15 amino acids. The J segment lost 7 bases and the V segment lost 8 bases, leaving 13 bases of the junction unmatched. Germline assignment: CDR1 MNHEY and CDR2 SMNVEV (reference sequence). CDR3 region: CASCSVGTGAGTQYF. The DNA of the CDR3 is TGTGCCAGCTGCTCCGTCGGGACAGGGGCTGGGACCCAGTACTTC.

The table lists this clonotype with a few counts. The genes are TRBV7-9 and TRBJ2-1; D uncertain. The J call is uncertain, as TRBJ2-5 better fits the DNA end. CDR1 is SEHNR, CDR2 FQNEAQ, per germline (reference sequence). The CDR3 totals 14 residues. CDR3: CASSPLWVGEAQYF. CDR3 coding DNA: TGTGCCAGCAGCCCCCTTTGGGTCGGTGAGGCCCAGTACTTC.

CDR3 in amino acids: CAFRGGGEYEKLFF. CDR3 sequence (DNA): TGTGCCTTCCGTGGAGGGGGGGAGTATGAAAAACTGTTTTTT. The chain joins TRBV7-9 to TRBJ1-4; tentative D call: TRBD1 (6 bases). Germline loops: CDR1 SEHNR, CDR2 FQNEAQ (reference sequence). Trimming took off 11 bases at V and 6 bases at J, with 19 bases between the two ends. This CDR3 comprises 14 residues.

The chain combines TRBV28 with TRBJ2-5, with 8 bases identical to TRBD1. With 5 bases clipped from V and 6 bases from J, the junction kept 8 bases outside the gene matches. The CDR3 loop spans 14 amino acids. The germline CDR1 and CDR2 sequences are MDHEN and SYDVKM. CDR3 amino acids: CASSPRQGAQTQYF. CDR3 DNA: TGTGCCAGCAGTCCACGGCAGGGGGCGCAGACCCAGTACTTC.

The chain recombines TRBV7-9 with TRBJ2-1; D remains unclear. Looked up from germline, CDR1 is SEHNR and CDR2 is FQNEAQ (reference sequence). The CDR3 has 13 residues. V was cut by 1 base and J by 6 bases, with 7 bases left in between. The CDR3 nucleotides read TGTGCCAGCAGCTTAGATTCCAGCAATGAGCAGTTCTTC. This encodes CASSLDSSNEQFF.

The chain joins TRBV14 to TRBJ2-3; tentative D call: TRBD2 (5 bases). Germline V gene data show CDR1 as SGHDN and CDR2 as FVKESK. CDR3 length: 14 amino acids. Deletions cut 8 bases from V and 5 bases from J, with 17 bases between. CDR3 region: CASSRLREGDTQYF. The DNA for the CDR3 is TGTGCCAGCTCCCGTCTCCGTGAGGGAGATACGCAGTATTTT.

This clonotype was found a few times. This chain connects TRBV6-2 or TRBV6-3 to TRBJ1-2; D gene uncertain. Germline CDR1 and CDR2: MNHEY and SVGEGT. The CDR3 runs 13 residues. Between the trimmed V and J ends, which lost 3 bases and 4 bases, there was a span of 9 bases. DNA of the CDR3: TGTGCCAGCAGTTATGAAGGAACCTATGGCTACACCTTC. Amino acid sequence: CASSYEGTYGYTF.

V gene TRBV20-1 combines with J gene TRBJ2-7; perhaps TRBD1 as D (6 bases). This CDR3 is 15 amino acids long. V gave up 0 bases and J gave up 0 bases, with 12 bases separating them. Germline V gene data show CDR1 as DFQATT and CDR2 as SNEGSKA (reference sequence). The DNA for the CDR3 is TGCAGTGCTAGAGATGCTGGACAGAACTCCTACGAGCAGTACTTC. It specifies CSARDAGQNSYEQYF.

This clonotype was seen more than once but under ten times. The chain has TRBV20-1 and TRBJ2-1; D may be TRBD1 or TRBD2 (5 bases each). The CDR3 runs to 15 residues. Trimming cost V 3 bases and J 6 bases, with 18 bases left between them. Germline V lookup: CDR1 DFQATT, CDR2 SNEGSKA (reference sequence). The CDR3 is CSASITGPTTNEQFF. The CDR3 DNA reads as TGCAGTGCTAGTATCACGGGACCCACAACCAATGAGCAGTTCTTC.

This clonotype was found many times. CDR3 residues: CATSEDDRDGGYTF. The CDR3, as DNA: TGTGCCACCAGTGAGGACGACAGGGATGGAGGCTACACCTTC. This chain uses TRBV24-1 with TRBJ1-2; 7 bases match TRBD1. Per the germline V gene, CDR1 is KGHDR and CDR2 is SFDVKD. Unmatched junction bases numbered 9, after V lost 4 bases and J lost 8 bases. The CDR3 is 14 amino acids.